The clone carrying this TCR beta chain was seen only once. The source of the sample is a study of T-cell reconstitution after alpha-beta-depleted transplantation in children. Preparation of the TCRbeta library used unique molecular identifiers. TCRdb reanalysed the PCR reads using MiXCR and keeps one entry per CDR3 protein. The sample has around 480,000 distinct CDR3 sequences; approximately 29% are singletons. The material was PBMCs from the stem cell graft donor, obtained from the stem cell graft. This TCR was sampled from a human donor who donated a stem cell graft to a child with aplastic anemia.

The chain's CDR3 is CAWRYSPLDTIYF. The CDR3 DNA follows: TGTGCCTGGAGATATTCGCCACTCGACACCATATATTTT. The chain recombines TRBV30 with TRBJ1-3; D is uncertain. This CDR3 contains 13 residues. Germline V gene lookup returns CDR1 GTSNPN and CDR2 SVGIG (reference sequence). The V and J ends lost 3 bases and 8 bases respectively, with 14 bases between them.